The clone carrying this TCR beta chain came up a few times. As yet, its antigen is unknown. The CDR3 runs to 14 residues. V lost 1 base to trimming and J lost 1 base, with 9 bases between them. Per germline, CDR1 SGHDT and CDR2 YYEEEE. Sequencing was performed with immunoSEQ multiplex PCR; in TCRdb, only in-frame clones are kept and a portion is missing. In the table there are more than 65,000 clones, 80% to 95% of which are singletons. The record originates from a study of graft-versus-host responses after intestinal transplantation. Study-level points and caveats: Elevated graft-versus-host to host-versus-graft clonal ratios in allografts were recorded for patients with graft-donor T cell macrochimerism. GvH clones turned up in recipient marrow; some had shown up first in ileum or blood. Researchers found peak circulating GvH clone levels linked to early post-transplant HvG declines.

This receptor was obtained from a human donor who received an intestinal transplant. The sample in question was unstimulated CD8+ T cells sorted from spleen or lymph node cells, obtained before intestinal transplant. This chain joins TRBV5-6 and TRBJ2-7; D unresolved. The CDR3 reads CASSLPGSSYEQYF. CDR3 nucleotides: TGTGCCAGCAGCTTGCCTGGCAGTTCCTACGAGCAGTACTTC.